The T cell receptor beta chain described here comes from a study of T cells in Graves' hyperthyroidism and ophthalmopathy. The V and J ends lost 4 bases and 6 bases, in that order; junction bases with no gene match: 6. Germline lookup yields CDR1 GTSNPN and CDR2 SVGIG (reference sequence). The CDR3 spans 14 residues. Amplification of TCR beta CDR3 regions was performed using RNA transcripts as template. In the first-round RT-PCR of the TCR CDR3, the HTBI primer set was used. MiXCR was run by TCRdb on the multiplex PCR reads, yielding one entry per CDR3 protein. The table records roughly 740,000 distinct CDR3 sequences, roughly 15% of them present only once. This clonotype was counted between two and nine times. The PBMCs had their origin in 10 ml of fresh peripheral blood.

The sequenced sample was blood. The J gene is TRBJ2-1, the V gene TRBV30, with 10 bases that match TRBD2. This sequence was found in a young man with Graves' hyperthyroidism. The CDR3 DNA follows: TGTGCCTGGAATGTAGCGGGAGGATTCAATGAGCAGTTCTTC. Encoded protein: CAWNVAGGFNEQFF.